What follows are 21 T cell receptor beta chains derived from one specimen sequenced in a study of cytomegalovirus exposure and HLA in healthy donors. The PCR made use of 60 Vbeta and 13 Jbeta primers. Libraries were prepared by immunoSEQ multiplex PCR; TCRdb keeps only in-frame clonotypes and omits some of them. The sample carries 150,000 to 200,000 clones, around 77% recorded once. Sample: PBMCs. All receptors come from a woman aged 40 to 50 in good health and CMV-seronegative.

This chain connects TRBV2 to TRBJ2-2; D might be TRBD2 (6 bases). The V gene's germline CDR1 is SNHLY and CDR2 FYNNEI. Trimming pared 4 bases from V and 3 bases from J, leaving 9 bases between. The CDR3 extends over 14 amino acids. CDR3 sequence reads: CASSGLVDTGELFF. The CDR3 DNA is TGTGCCAGCAGTGGACTAGTTGACACCGGGGAGCTGTTTTTT.

This chain joins TRBV6-5 and TRBJ2-5, with 7 bases fitting TRBD1. Germline V gives CDR1 MNHEY, CDR2 SVGAGI. CDR3 size: 14 residues. V was clipped by 5 bases and J by 0 bases; unmatched bases: 3. The CDR3 nucleotides are TGTGCCAGCAGTAGGACAGGTTACCAAGAGACCCAGTACTTC. Residues: CASSRTGYQETQYF.

This chain joins TRBV19 and TRBJ2-7; D possibly corresponds to TRBD2 (6 bases). V was pared by 6 bases and J by 3 bases, with 18 bases between. Germline assignment: CDR1 LNHDA and CDR2 SQIVND (reference sequence). The CDR3 is 15 amino acids. This CDR3 reads CASRMEGRDYYEQYF. In DNA, the CDR3 is TGTGCCAGTAGGATGGAGGGAAGGGATTACTACGAGCAGTACTTC. The whole variable domain, filled in from reference TRBV19 and TRBJ2-7, reads DGGITQSPKYLFRKEGQNVTLSCEQNLNHDAMYWYRQDPGQGLRLIYYSQIVNDFQKGDIAEGYSVSREKKESFPLTVTSAQKNPTAFYLCASRMEGRDYYEQYFGPGTRLTVT.

J is TRBJ1-4 and V is TRBV2; D gene ambiguous. The CDR3 runs 15 residues. V was pared by 3 bases and J by 7 bases, with 15 bases between. In germline, CDR1 is SNHLY, CDR2 FYNNEI. The chain's CDR3 is CASSDVRGFSEKLFF. The CDR3 DNA sequence: TGTGCCAGCAGTGACGTGAGAGGTTTCAGTGAAAAACTGTTTTTT.

Remarks on this clone: The junction and the germline gene differ at one end; a read error may be behind it. The chain employs TRBV7-7 and TRBJ2-2; 14 nucleotides line up with TRBD2. The CDR3 loop spans 17 amino acids. The germline gives CDR1 SSHAT, CDR2 FNYEAQ (reference sequence). The CDR3 DNA sequence: TGTGCTAGCAGCCCCGAGACTAGCGGGAGGGCCGCCGGGGAGCTGTTTTTT. Translating gives CASSPETSGRAAGELFF.

The rearrangement joins TRBV25-1 to TRBJ1-1, with 7 nucleotides matching TRBD1. Looked up from germline, CDR1 is MGHDK and CDR2 is SYGVNS. J gave up 4 bases and V 3 bases, and 2 bases lay outside the gene matches. CDR3 length: 13 residues. The CDR3 loop reads CASSETGLTEAFF. CDR3 nucleotide sequence: TGTGCCAGCAGTGAGACAGGGCTCACTGAAGCTTTCTTT.

The V and J genes are TRBV29-1 and TRBJ1-1, with a possible D match to TRBD1 (5 bases). Looked up from germline, CDR1 is SQVTM and CDR2 is ANQGSEA. V lost 7 bases and J lost 7, with 13 bases in between. The CDR3 sequence is 11 residues long. In DNA form, the CDR3 reads TGCAGCGGCCGTGGGGACTTTGAAGCTTTCTTT. Translation gives CSGRGDFEAFF.

J is TRBJ2-2 and V is TRBV2; TRBD1 aligns across 8 bases. CDR1 and CDR2 (germline): SNHLY, FYNNEI. The CDR3 has 15 amino acids. Trimming at V came to 7 bases and at J to 7 bases, leaving 11 bases not matched to a gene. CDR3 in amino acids: CASISMTGVSGELFF. In DNA, the CDR3 is TGTGCCAGCATCTCTATGACAGGGGTCAGCGGGGAGCTGTTTTTT.

This sequence joins TRBV2 and TRBJ2-5; D not certain. This CDR3 contains 15 residues. V dropped 7 bases and J dropped 4 bases, with 19 bases sitting between them. Germline V gene sequence: CDR1 SNHLY, CDR2 FYNNEI. The CDR3 loop is CASTLSREAAETQYF. CDR3 sequence (DNA): TGTGCCAGCACGCTTTCTAGAGAAGCAGCAGAGACCCAGTACTTC.

DNA of the CDR3: TGTGCCAGCTCACCGTCTATGGGCGCTGAAGCTTTCTTT. It yields the protein CASSPSMGAEAFF. This chain joins TRBV18 and TRBJ1-1, with D unresolved. Germline V CDR1 and CDR2: KGHSH, LQKENI. The CDR3 totals 13 residues. V shed 3 bases and J shed 6 bases, with 11 bases lying between them.

This clone was observed a few times. V and J are TRBV6-1 and TRBJ1-5; 8 bases align to TRBD1. CDR1 MNHNS and CDR2 SASEGT come from the germline V gene. The CDR3 is 15 residues long. Losses at the gene ends were 8 bases for V and 4 bases for J; bases not matched to a gene: 10. DNA for the CDR3: TGTGCCAGCTTGTCACACAGGGGGAAAAATCAGCCCCAGCATTTT. The encoded protein is CASLSHRGKNQPQHF.

The rearrangement links TRBV30 to TRBJ2-6; D is undetermined. With 2 bases removed from V and 0 bases from J, the gap between germline ends came to 2 bases. The V gene's germline CDR1 is GTSNPN and CDR2 SVGIG (reference sequence). This CDR3 has 13 amino acids. The CDR3 DNA is TGTGCCTGGAGTTACTCTGGGGCCAACGTCCTGACTTTC. This encodes CAWSYSGANVLTF.

The chain has TRBV11-2 and TRBJ2-7; TRBD1 matches 7 bases. Germline V CDR1 and CDR2: SGHAT, FQNNGV. V was pared by 8 bases and J by 5 bases, with 12 bases of the junction left unmatched. The CDR3 covers 14 residues. The CDR3 DNA sequence: TGTGCCAGCCGACCCGGGCAGGGGGTCCACGAGCAGTACTTC. The encoded protein is CASRPGQGVHEQYF.

The chain links TRBV30 to TRBJ2-5; TRBD2 aligns across 7 bases. This CDR3 is built from 14 residues. Germline V gene data show CDR1 as GTSNPN and CDR2 as SVGIG (reference sequence). Trimming cost V 0 bases and J 1 base; bases outside gene matches: 2. CDR3 region: CAWSVASGQETQYF. The CDR3 DNA reads as TGTGCCTGGAGTGTGGCTAGCGGCCAAGAGACCCAGTACTTC.

This rearrangement joins TRBV7-8 to TRBJ2-5, with 9 bases fitting TRBD1. V trimming: 1 base; J trimming: 3 bases; junction bases outside the gene matches: 9. CDR3 length: 17 amino acids. From germline, CDR1 is SGHVS and CDR2 FQNEAQ. In DNA, the CDR3 is TGTGCCAGCAGCTTAGAGTTGAGGGACAGGGTAAAAGAGACCCAGTACTTC. This translates into CASSLELRDRVKETQYF.

On this clone: The same CDR3 also results from other DNA sequences found in this sample. The chain is built from TRBV18 and TRBJ1-4; a possible D gene is TRBD1 (6 bases). V dropped 1 base and J dropped 7 bases, with 25 bases sitting between them. The CDR3 length is 19 residues. Per the germline V gene, CDR1 is KGHSH and CDR2 is LQKENI. The CDR3 nucleotides read TGTGCCAGCTCACCACTAGAGTACGGGGGGCTAGGCGGTGCTGAAAAACTGTTTTTT. Protein sequence: CASSPLEYGGLGGAEKLFF.

V is TRBV2 and J is TRBJ2-5; D possibly corresponds to TRBD2 (5 bases). The V end was cut by 8 bases, the J end by 1 base, with 8 bases between. This CDR3 is 12 amino acids long. Germline V lookup: CDR1 SNHLY, CDR2 FYNNEI. CDR3 amino acids: CASLLAQETQYF. The CDR3 DNA sequence: TGTGCCAGCCTCCTAGCCCAAGAGACCCAGTACTTC. The complete variable domain, with remaining parts taken from reference TRBV2 and TRBJ2-5, reads EPEVTQTPSHQVTQMGQEVILRCVPISNHLYFYWYRQILGQKVEFLVSFYNNEISEKSEIFDDQFSVERPDGSNFTLKIRSTKLEDSAMYFCASLLAQETQYFGPGTRLLVL.

The table lists this clone with a few counts. V and J are TRBV6-5 and TRBJ1-1; no definite D call. This CDR3 has 13 residues. Per the germline V gene, CDR1 is MNHEY and CDR2 is SVGAGI. Trimming shortened V by 2 bases and J by 5 bases, and 9 bases separated the two germline ends. The DNA of the CDR3 is TGTGCCAGCAGTTACATAGAAGAGACTGAAGCTTTCTTT. Protein: CASSYIEETEAFF.

The genes are TRBV5-6 and TRBJ1-2; D is unclear. The V end lost 3 bases, the J end lost 8 bases, and 11 bases lay between the germline ends. The length of the CDR3 is 12 residues. Per germline, CDR1 SGHDT and CDR2 YYEEEE. CDR3 DNA: TGTGCCAGCAGCTCGCGGGGATACGGCTACACCTTC. This gives the protein CASSSRGYGYTF.

Here the CDR3 DNA reads TGTGCCAGTAGGGTCACTAGCGCCGCTTACGAGCAGTACTTC. It specifies CASRVTSAAYEQYF. The chain has TRBV19 and TRBJ2-7; 7 positions match TRBD2. CDR1 and CDR2 (germline): LNHDA, SQIVND (reference sequence). V lost 6 bases to trimming and J lost 4 bases; unmatched junction nucleotides: 9. This CDR3 has 14 residues.

The chain combines TRBV28 with TRBJ2-3, with 9 bases aligning to TRBD2. Unmatched junction bases numbered 2, after V lost 2 bases and J lost 2 bases. The CDR3 runs 15 residues. Germline CDR1 and CDR2: MDHEN and SYDVKM. For the CDR3, the DNA is TGTGCCAGCAGTTTAGCGGGAGGGCCCACAGATACGCAGTATTTT. This encodes CASSLAGGPTDTQYF.